The 5 T cell receptor beta chains given below trace back to one sample, sequenced in a study of T cells in Graves' hyperthyroidism and ophthalmopathy. RNA transcripts provided the source from which TCR beta CDR3 regions were amplified. First-round RT-PCR of the TCR CDR3 relied on the HTBI primer set. MiXCR, run by TCRdb on the multiplex PCR reads, gives a single entry per CDR3 protein. The table includes approximately 720,000 distinct CDR3 sequences, about 19% detected once. Sequenced material: blood. The receptors stem from a woman between 50 and 59 years old with Graves' hyperthyroidism that later progressed to Graves' ophthalmopathy.

In the case of this clonotype: A junction boundary mismatches the germline segment, possibly from a read error. The chain links TRBV7-9 to TRBJ2-1, with D perhaps matching TRBD1 (5 bases). Per germline, CDR1 SEHNR and CDR2 FQNEAQ (reference sequence). The length of the CDR3 is 13 residues. DNA for the CDR3: TGTGCCAGCGTACTACAGGAGTACAGTGAGCAGTTCTTC. It is translated as CASVLQEYSEQFF.

Only a few counts were recorded for this clonotype. This chain joins TRBV6-5 and TRBJ1-5, with a weak D call TRBD1 (6 bases). The CDR3 has 13 amino acids. V shed 4 bases and J shed 6 bases, with 10 bases lying between them. CDR1 is MNHEY, CDR2 SVGAGI, per germline. The CDR3 loop is CASSFTGTQPQHF. The CDR3 coding sequence is TGTGCCAGCAGTTTTACAGGGACTCAGCCCCAGCATTTT.

There are many counts of this clonotype. CDR3 sequence (DNA): TGTGCCAGCTCACCGGGACAGGTCGACGAAAAACTGTTTTTT. It is translated as CASSPGQVDEKLFF. This chain connects TRBV18 to TRBJ1-4, with 8 positions matching TRBD1. The CDR3 is made up of 14 amino acids. Germline CDR1 and CDR2: KGHSH and LQKENI. The V and J ends lost 3 bases and 8 bases, in that order; junction bases with no gene match: 5.

This clonotype was counted many times. V gene TRBV2 combines with J gene TRBJ1-5, with TRBD1 matching over 7 bases. Germline trimming cut 5 bases from V and 4 bases from J; bases unmatched to any gene: 5. Germline lookup yields CDR1 SNHLY and CDR2 FYNNEI. CDR3 length: 14 amino acids. The CDR3 DNA reads TGTGCCAGCAGTAACCGGGACAGAAATCAGCCCCAGCATTTT. Translating gives CASSNRDRNQPQHF.

The rearrangement links TRBV10-1 to TRBJ2-1; TRBD1 aligns across 8 bases. The CDR3 totals 15 residues. Germline values: CDR1 WNHNN, CDR2 SYGVQD (reference sequence). Losses at the gene ends were 5 bases for V and 6 bases for J; bases not matched to a gene: 9. The CDR3 sequence is CASSPNFDRGNEQFF. DNA of the CDR3: TGCGCCAGCAGTCCTAATTTCGACAGGGGCAATGAGCAGTTCTTC.